One sample yielded the 27 T cell receptor beta chains listed below, sequenced in a study of identical twins. Each CDR3 protein gets one entry after TCRdb re-called the 5' RACE reads with MiXCR. The sample lists roughly 480,000 distinct CDR3 sequences; 24% were seen once. Separately, the same data were catalogued under a study of T cells expressing NK-cell markers.

Sequenced material: CD4+ T cells sorted from blood. The receptors come from a woman aged 18-29 years in good health.

The sample holds a few counts of this clonotype. V and J are TRBV20-1 and TRBJ2-3; maybe TRBD1 (5 bases). The V gene's germline CDR1 is DFQATT and CDR2 SNEGSKA (reference sequence). This CDR3 is built from 13 residues. The V end was cut by 1 base, the J end by 5 bases, with 10 bases between. Here the CDR3 DNA reads TGCAGTGCTAGAGGACAGATAGGAGATACGCAGTATTTT. Its protein product is CSARGQIGDTQYF.

The chain uses TRBV3-1 and TRBJ2-1; 7 bases map to TRBD2. From germline, CDR1 is LGHDT and CDR2 YNNKEL (reference sequence). The CDR3 is made up of 15 amino acids. V dropped 5 bases and J dropped 1; count of bases not matched to a gene: 5. This CDR3 reads CASSAGAGSYNEQFF. As DNA, the CDR3 is TGTGCCAGCAGCGCCGGAGCGGGGTCCTACAATGAGCAGTTCTTC.

Only a few counts were recorded for this clonotype. CDR3 loop: CATSDPRAGGTDTQYF. DNA of the CDR3: TGTGCCACCAGTGATCCTCGGGCGGGGGGGACAGATACGCAGTATTTT. The J gene is TRBJ2-3, the V gene TRBV24-1, with TRBD2 identical over 9 bases. The V and J ends lost 3 bases and 3 bases, in that order; junction bases with no gene match: 6. From germline, CDR1 is KGHDR and CDR2 SFDVKD. The CDR3 is made up of 16 amino acids.

V and J are TRBV5-1 and TRBJ2-7, with TRBD2 identical over 8 bases. The CDR3 covers 15 residues. Germline loops: CDR1 SGHRS, CDR2 YFSETQ. The V gene end was trimmed by 4 bases and the J gene end by 6 bases; junction bases not matched to a gene: 12. The CDR3: CASSVPTSDRLEQYF. CDR3 DNA: TGCGCCAGCAGCGTGCCGACTAGCGACCGTCTCGAGCAGTACTTC.

This clonotype was seen only a few times. The V gene is TRBV5-1, the J gene TRBJ1-1; possible D gene TRBD1, 5 bases. The germline gives CDR1 SGHRS, CDR2 YFSETQ. V was cut by 4 bases and J by 5 bases, with 12 bases left in between. The CDR3 is 13 amino acids. The CDR3 region has the DNA TGCGCCAGCAGCCCCCAGGGTGTAACTGAAGCTTTCTTT. Translation gives CASSPQGVTEAFF.

This clonotype has a handful of counts. This sequence joins TRBV29-1 and TRBJ1-1; D is perhaps TRBD1 (5 bases). With 1 base removed from V and 2 bases from J, the gap between germline ends came to 11 bases. Germline V CDR1 and CDR2: SQVTM, ANQGSEA. This CDR3 has 14 amino acids. Here the CDR3 DNA reads TGCAGCGTTGAAGGGACACCCTCTAACACTGAAGCTTTCTTT. Translation gives CSVEGTPSNTEAFF.

V is TRBV7-2 and J is TRBJ2-2; D could derive from TRBD1 or TRBD2 (5 bases each). The CDR3 runs to 14 residues. Germline CDR1 and CDR2: SGHTA and FQGNSA. The ends were cut back, 8 bases at V and 4 bases at J, with 14 bases in the middle. This CDR3 is CASPPGPFTGELFF. CDR3 sequence (DNA): TGTGCCAGCCCCCCGGGACCGTTCACCGGGGAGCTGTTTTTT.

The V and J genes are TRBV24-1 and TRBJ2-2; 8 bases are a match to TRBD1. The CDR3 is 17 residues long. Per the germline V gene, CDR1 is KGHDR and CDR2 is SFDVKD. V gave up 5 bases and J gave up 2 bases; unmatched junction bases: 9. CDR3 coding DNA: TGTGCCACCAGTGGGTCCCGGGACAGGCGTAACACCGGGGAGCTGTTTTTT. It is translated as CATSGSRDRRNTGELFF.

The chain carries TRBV18 and TRBJ2-4; 9 nucleotides match TRBD1. The trim removed 8 bases at V and 6 bases at J, leaving 8 bases unmatched. The length of the CDR3 is 14 residues. Germline CDR1 reads KGHSH; CDR2 reads LQKENI. This chain's CDR3 is CASTGQGQVNIQYF. The CDR3 DNA sequence: TGTGCCAGCACCGGACAGGGGCAAGTAAACATTCAGTACTTC.

V and J are TRBV12-3 or TRBV12-4 and TRBJ2-3, with a possible D match to TRBD2 (5 bases). This CDR3 spans 15 amino acids. Trimming removed 5 bases from V and 4 bases from J, with 16 bases in between. The CDR3 DNA sequence: TGTGCCAGCAGTCCGGCTACTAGTTTTCCAGATACGCAGTATTTT. It specifies CASSPATSFPDTQYF.

This chain uses TRBV12-3 or TRBV12-4 with TRBJ2-2; 8 bases align to TRBD2. V was clipped by 3 bases and J by 4 bases; unmatched bases: 7. The CDR3 consists of 16 residues. CDR3 sequence: CASSFTAGGVTGELFF. The CDR3 nucleotides read TGTGCCAGCAGTTTCACCGCGGGGGGTGTCACCGGGGAGCTGTTTTTT.

This clonotype has only a few counts. The V call is TRBV2, the J call TRBJ2-1, with 12 bases that match TRBD2. This CDR3 has 16 amino acids. After removal of 5 bases from V and 2 bases from J, the junction contained 4 bases not matched to a gene. The germline CDR1 and CDR2 sequences are SNHLY and FYNNEI. The CDR3 sequence: CASSSLAGGTYNEQFF. In DNA, the CDR3 is TGTGCCAGCAGTTCACTAGCGGGAGGAACCTACAATGAGCAGTTCTTC.

The sample holds a few counts of this clonotype. The genes are TRBV10-2 and TRBJ1-4; D gene ambiguous. The germline V gene has CDR1 WSHSY and CDR2 SAAADI. V was shortened by 7 bases and J by 3 bases, with 9 bases between the two germline ends. The CDR3 has 13 amino acids. The CDR3 is CASTENPNEKLFF. Written as DNA, the CDR3 is TGCGCCAGCACGGAAAATCCTAATGAAAAACTGTTTTTT.

V and J are TRBV12-5 and TRBJ2-7; TRBD1 matches at 9 bases. The CDR3 has 15 amino acids. In germline, CDR1 is LGHNT, CDR2 FRNRAP. V dropped 5 bases and J dropped 5; count of bases not matched to a gene: 10. The CDR3 DNA follows: TGTGCTAGTGGTCTACTGACAGGGGGAGGCGACGAGCAGTACTTC. Translation: CASGLLTGGGDEQYF. The full variable domain, its missing parts supplied by reference TRBV12-5 and TRBJ2-7, is DARVTQTPRHKVTEMGQEVTMRCQPILGHNTVFWYRQTMMQGLELLAYFRNRAPLDDSGMPKDRFSAEMPDATLATLKIQPSEPRDSAVYFCASGLLTGGGDEQYFGPGTRLTVT.

This sequence joins TRBV7-2 and TRBJ1-1; D not resolved. The CDR3 is 13 residues long. The germline CDR1 and CDR2 sequences are SGHTA and FQGNSA. Trimming left V 3 bases short and J 3 bases short, with 8 bases between. This CDR3 is CASSFRIDTEAFF. CDR3 nucleotides: TGTGCCAGCAGCTTTCGCATAGACACTGAAGCTTTCTTT.

In its sample, this clonotype was seen many times. This chain connects TRBV6-1 to TRBJ1-5; tentative D call: TRBD1 (5 bases). The germline gives CDR1 MNHNS, CDR2 SASEGT. Trimming removed 3 bases from V and 2 bases from J, with 5 bases in between. This CDR3 contains 13 residues. CDR3 residues: CASSDRGNQPQHF. DNA for the CDR3: TGTGCCAGCAGTGACAGGGGCAATCAGCCCCAGCATTTT.

This clonotype was found a few times. The chain is built from TRBV20-1 and TRBJ1-6, with D unresolved. The CDR3 spans 12 residues. CDR1 and CDR2 from the germline V gene are DFQATT and SNEGSKA (reference sequence). V lost 6 bases and J 10 bases, leaving 13 bases between the germline ends. CDR3 amino acids: CSAAGLGSPLHF. CDR3 nucleotide sequence: TGCAGTGCGGCAGGACTCGGATCACCCCTCCACTTT.

The CDR3 is CASSLMDGGGYTF. In nucleotides, the CDR3 is TGCGCCAGCAGCTTGATGGACGGCGGCGGCTACACCTTC. This sequence joins TRBV5-1 and TRBJ1-2, with unresolved D. Germline CDR1 is SGHRS and CDR2 is YFSETQ. The V end lost 1 base, the J end lost 8 bases, and 12 bases lay between the germline ends. The CDR3 contains 13 residues.

This rearrangement joins TRBV29-1 to TRBJ2-2; unclear D gene. Trimming removed 6 bases at V and 6 bases at J, with 14 bases between. CDR1 is SQVTM and CDR2 is ANQGSEA in the germline V gene. CDR3 length: 13 residues. CDR3: CSVALGWAGELFF. In nucleotides, the CDR3 is TGCAGCGTCGCTCTGGGCTGGGCCGGGGAGCTGTTTTTT.

This clonotype was picked up a small number of times. V is TRBV14 and J is TRBJ2-5, with 12 nucleotides matching TRBD2. The V gene's germline CDR1 is SGHDN and CDR2 FVKESK. This CDR3 has 15 residues. J lost 5 bases, V lost 4 bases, and 5 bases had no gene match. CDR3 DNA sequence: TGTGCCAGCAGCCTACTAGCGGGAGGAGAGGAGACCCAGTACTTC. Its protein is CASSLLAGGEETQYF. Variable domain in full (rest from reference TRBV14 and TRBJ2-5): EAGVTQFPSHSVIEKGQTVTLRCDPISGHDNLYWYRRVMGKEIKFLLHFVKESKQDESGMPNNRFLAERTGGTYSTLKVQPAELEDSGVYFCASSLLAGGEETQYFGPGTRLLVL.

The V call is TRBV2, the J call TRBJ2-1, with D perhaps being TRBD1 or TRBD2 (5 bases each). Germline lookup yields CDR1 SNHLY and CDR2 FYNNEI. The CDR3 length is 14 residues. V gave up 8 bases and J gave up 3 bases, with 14 bases separating them. DNA of the CDR3: TGTGCCAGCGGTACGGAGAGGGGCTACAATGAGCAGTTCTTC. Its protein product is CASGTERGYNEQFF.

This chain connects TRBV12-3 or TRBV12-4 to TRBJ1-1; D gene uncertain. This CDR3 is built from 13 residues. Trimming left V 3 bases short and J 4 bases short, with 9 bases between. The CDR3 loop reads CASSFMMGTEAFF. CDR3 in DNA: TGTGCCAGCAGTTTTATGATGGGCACTGAAGCTTTCTTT.

The CDR3 sequence: CSARRGSGDEQYF. In DNA form, the CDR3 reads TGCAGTGCTAGACGGGGGAGTGGCGACGAGCAGTACTTC. The chain joins TRBV20-1 to TRBJ2-7, with D possibly matching TRBD2 (6 bases). V gave up 2 bases and J gave up 5 bases, with 13 bases separating them. CDR3 length equals 13 residues. Germline V gene data show CDR1 as DFQATT and CDR2 as SNEGSKA (reference sequence).

DNA of the CDR3: TGCGCCAGCAGCCAACGGGGGGAGGTAGGAGAGCAGTTCTTC. This encodes CASSQRGEVGEQFF. The rearrangement links TRBV5-1 to TRBJ2-1; 7 bases map to TRBD2. The CDR3 loop spans 14 amino acids. Germline V gene sequence: CDR1 SGHRS, CDR2 YFSETQ. Trimming at V came to 4 bases and at J to 10 bases, leaving 11 bases not matched to a gene.

There are a few counts of this clonotype. This chain uses TRBV16 with TRBJ2-7; 7 bases are shared with TRBD1. CDR3 size: 15 residues. With 1 base clipped from V and 3 bases from J, the junction kept 6 bases outside the gene matches. Germline loops: CDR1 KGHSY, CDR2 FQNENV. The CDR3 DNA follows: TGTGCCAGCAGCCAATGGGACAGAGGGAACTACGAGCAGTACTTC. This translates into CASSQWDRGNYEQYF.

This clonotype has more than one count but fewer than ten. The J gene is TRBJ2-3, the V gene TRBV27; D remains ambiguous. Germline V gives CDR1 MNHEY, CDR2 SMNVEV (reference sequence). The CDR3 runs 13 residues. With 0 bases removed from V and 5 bases from J, the gap between germline ends came to 6 bases. The CDR3 DNA reads TGTGCCAGCAGTTTATCATTACGAGATACGCAGTATTTT. This encodes CASSLSLRDTQYF.

The CDR3 loop reads CASSQLGGLAGHGSYNEQFF. CDR3 coding DNA: TGCGCCAGCAGCCAACTGGGGGGACTAGCGGGGCACGGCTCCTACAATGAGCAGTTCTTC. The chain carries TRBV4-3 and TRBJ2-1, with 13 bases aligning to TRBD2. Germline V gene lookup returns CDR1 LGHNA and CDR2 YSLEER. The V segment lost 2 bases and the J segment 0 bases; nucleotides outside the gene matches: 10. The CDR3 is 20 residues long.